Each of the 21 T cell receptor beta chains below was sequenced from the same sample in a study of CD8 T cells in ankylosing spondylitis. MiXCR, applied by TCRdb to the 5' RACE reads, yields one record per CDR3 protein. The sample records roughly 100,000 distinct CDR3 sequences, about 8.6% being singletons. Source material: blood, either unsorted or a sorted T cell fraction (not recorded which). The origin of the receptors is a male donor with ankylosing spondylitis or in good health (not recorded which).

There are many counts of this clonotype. DNA for the CDR3: TGTGCCAGCAGCTCTAAACTAGCCTATCCCGACGAGCAGTACTTC. It encodes CASSSKLAYPDEQYF. The V and J genes are TRBV11-2 and TRBJ2-7; D is perhaps TRBD2 (6 bases). The germline V gene encodes CDR1 SGHAT and CDR2 FQNNGV. The V end was cut by 4 bases, the J end by 5 bases, with 18 bases between. The CDR3 has 15 amino acids. The full variable domain, in which reference TRBV11-2 and TRBJ2-7 provide the parts outside the CDR3, is EAGVAQSPRYKIIEKRQSVAFWCNPISGHATLYWYQQILGQGPKLLIQFQNNGVVDDSQLPKDRFSAERLKGVDSTLKIQPAKLEDSAVYLCASSSKLAYPDEQYFGPGTRLTVT.

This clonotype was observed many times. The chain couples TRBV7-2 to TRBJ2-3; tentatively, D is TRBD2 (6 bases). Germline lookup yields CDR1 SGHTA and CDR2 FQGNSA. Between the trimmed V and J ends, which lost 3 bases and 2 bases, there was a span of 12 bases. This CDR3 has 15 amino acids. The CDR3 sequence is CASSLDGGITDTQYF. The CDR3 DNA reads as TGTGCCAGCAGCTTGGACGGAGGGATCACAGATACGCAGTATTTT.

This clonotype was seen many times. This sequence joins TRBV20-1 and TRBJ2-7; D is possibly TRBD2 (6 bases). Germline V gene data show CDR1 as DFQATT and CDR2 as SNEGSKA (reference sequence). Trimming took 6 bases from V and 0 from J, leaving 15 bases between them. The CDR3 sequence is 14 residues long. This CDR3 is CSAISRDSSYEQYF. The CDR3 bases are TGCAGTGCGATCTCCAGGGACTCCTCCTACGAGCAGTACTTC.

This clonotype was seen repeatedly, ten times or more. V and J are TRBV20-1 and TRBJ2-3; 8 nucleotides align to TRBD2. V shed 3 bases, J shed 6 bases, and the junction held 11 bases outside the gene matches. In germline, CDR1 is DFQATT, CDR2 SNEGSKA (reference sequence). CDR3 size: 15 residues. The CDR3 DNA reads TGCAGTGCTAGTCCCGCGGGGGGTCCTCGGGATACGCAGTATTTT. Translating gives CSASPAGGPRDTQYF.

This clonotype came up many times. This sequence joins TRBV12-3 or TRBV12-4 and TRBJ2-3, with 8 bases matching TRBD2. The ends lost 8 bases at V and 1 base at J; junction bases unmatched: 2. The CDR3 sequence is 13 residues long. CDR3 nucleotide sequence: TGTGCCAGCGGAGCGGGGGGCACAGATACGCAGTATTTT. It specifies CASGAGGTDTQYF.

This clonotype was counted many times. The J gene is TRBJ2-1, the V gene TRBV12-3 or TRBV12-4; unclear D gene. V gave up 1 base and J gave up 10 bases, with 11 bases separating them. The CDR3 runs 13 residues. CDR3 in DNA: TGTGCCAGCAGTTTAGGTCAGGCCCTGGAGCAGTTCTTC. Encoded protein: CASSLGQALEQFF.

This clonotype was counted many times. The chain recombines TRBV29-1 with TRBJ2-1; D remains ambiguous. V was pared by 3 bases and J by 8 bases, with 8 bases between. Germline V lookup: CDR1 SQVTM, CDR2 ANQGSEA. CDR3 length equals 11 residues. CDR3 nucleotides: TGCAGCGTTGAGGGTTGGGATGAGCAGTTCTTC. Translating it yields CSVEGWDEQFF.

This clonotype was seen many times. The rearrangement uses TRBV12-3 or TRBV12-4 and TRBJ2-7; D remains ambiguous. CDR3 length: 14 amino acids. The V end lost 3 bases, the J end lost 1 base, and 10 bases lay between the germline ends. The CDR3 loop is CASSLGPSSYEQYF. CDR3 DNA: TGTGCCAGCAGTTTGGGCCCCAGTTCCTACGAGCAGTACTTC.

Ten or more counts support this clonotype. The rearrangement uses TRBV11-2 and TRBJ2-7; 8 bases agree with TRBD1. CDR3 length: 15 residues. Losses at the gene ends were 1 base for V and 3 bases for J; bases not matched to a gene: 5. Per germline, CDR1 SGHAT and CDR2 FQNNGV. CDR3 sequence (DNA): TGTGCCAGCAGCTTAGGTGGGGACAGGAGCTACGAGCAGTACTTC. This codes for CASSLGGDRSYEQYF.

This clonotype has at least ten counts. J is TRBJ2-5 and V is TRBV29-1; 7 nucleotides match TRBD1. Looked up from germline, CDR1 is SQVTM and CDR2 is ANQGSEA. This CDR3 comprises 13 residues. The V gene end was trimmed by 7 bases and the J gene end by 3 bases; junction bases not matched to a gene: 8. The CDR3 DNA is TGCAGCGCCCAACGAGGGACAGAAGAGACCCAGTACTTC. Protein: CSAQRGTEETQYF.

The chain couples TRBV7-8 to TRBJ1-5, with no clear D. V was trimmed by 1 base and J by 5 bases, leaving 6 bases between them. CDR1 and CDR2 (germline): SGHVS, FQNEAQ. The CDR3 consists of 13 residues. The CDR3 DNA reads TGTGCCAGCAGCTTAGGTGACTATCAGCCCCAGCATTTT. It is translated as CASSLGDYQPQHF. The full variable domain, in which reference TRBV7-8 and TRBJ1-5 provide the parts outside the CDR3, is GAGVSQSPRYKVAKRGQDVALRCDPISGHVSLFWYQQALGQGPEFLTYFQNEAQLDKSGLPSDRFFAERPEGSVSTLKIQRTQQEDSAVYLCASSLGDYQPQHFGDGTRLSIL.

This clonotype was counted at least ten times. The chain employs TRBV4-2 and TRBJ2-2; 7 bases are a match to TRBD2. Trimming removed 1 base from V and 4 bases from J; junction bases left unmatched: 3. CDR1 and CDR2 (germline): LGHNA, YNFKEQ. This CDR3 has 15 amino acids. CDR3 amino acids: CASSQGEGGTGELFF. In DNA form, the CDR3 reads TGTGCCAGCAGCCAAGGGGAGGGCGGCACCGGGGAGCTGTTTTTT.

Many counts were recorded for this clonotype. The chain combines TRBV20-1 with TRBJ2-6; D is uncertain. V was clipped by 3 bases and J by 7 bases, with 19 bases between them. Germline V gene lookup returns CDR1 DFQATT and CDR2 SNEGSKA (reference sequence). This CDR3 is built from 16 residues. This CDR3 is CSASEYSSLGANVLTF. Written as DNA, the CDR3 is TGCAGTGCTAGTGAATACTCCAGCTTAGGTGCCAACGTCCTGACTTTC.

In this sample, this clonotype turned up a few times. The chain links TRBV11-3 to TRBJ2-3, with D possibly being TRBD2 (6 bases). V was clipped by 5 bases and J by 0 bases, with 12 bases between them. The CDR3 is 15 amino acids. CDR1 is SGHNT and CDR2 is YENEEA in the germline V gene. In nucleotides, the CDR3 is TGTGCCAGCAGCAGAAGAGCGGGTAGCACAGATACGCAGTATTTT. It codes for CASSRRAGSTDTQYF.

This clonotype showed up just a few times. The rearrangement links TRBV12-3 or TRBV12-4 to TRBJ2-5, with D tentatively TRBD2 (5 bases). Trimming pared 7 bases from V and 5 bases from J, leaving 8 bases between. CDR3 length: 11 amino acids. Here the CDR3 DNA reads TGTGCCAGCATGGGAGTGGAGACCCAGTACTTC. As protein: CASMGVETQYF.

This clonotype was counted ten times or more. The CDR3: CSVLGQGHTGELFF. CDR3 in DNA: TGCAGCGTTTTGGGACAGGGCCACACCGGGGAGCTGTTTTTT. This chain uses TRBV29-1 with TRBJ2-2; TRBD1 matches 9 bases. J was trimmed by 3 bases and V by 5 bases; bases with no gene match: 4. The CDR3 sequence is 14 residues long. In germline, CDR1 is SQVTM, CDR2 ANQGSEA.

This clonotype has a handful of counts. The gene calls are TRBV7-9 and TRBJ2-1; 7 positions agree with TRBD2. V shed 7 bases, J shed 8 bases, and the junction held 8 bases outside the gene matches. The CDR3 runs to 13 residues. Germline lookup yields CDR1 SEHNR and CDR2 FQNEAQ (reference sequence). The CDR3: CASNRGRVDEQFF. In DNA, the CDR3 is TGTGCCAGCAATCGGGGGAGGGTCGATGAGCAGTTCTTC.

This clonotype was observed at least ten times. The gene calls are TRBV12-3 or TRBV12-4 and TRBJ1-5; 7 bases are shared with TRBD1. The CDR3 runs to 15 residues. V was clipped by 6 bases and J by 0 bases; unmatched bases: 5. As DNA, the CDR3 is TGTGCCAGCAGCTACAGGGGCCATAGCAATCAGCCCCAGCATTTT. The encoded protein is CASSYRGHSNQPQHF.

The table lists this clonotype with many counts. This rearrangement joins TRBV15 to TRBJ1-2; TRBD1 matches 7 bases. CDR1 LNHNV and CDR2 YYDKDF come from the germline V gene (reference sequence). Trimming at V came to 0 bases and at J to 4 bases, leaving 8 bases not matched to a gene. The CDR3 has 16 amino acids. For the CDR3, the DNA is TGTGCCACCAGCAGAGATCGAGTATGGGACAGCTATGGCTACACCTTC. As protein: CATSRDRVWDSYGYTF.

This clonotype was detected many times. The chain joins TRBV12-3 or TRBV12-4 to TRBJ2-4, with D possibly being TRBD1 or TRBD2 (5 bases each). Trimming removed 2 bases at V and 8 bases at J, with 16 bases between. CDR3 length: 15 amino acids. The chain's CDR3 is CASSLMGDLGDIQYF. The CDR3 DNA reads TGTGCCAGCAGTTTAATGGGGGACCTGGGGGACATTCAGTACTTC.

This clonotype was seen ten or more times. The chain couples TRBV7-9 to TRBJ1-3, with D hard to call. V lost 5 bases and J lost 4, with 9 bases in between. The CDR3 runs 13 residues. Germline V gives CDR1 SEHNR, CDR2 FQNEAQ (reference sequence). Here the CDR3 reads CASSSSLGNTIYF. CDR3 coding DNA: TGTGCCAGCAGCAGTTCCCTGGGAAACACCATATATTTT.